This TCR beta chain was identified during a study of T cells after yellow fever vaccination. This clonotype came up many times. Antigen: not known. Notes on the study in general: The secondary response was weaker, and its peak arrived faster, on day 5 versus 15. Most clones from primary vaccination were detected again post-booster (around 95% CD4, around 88% CD8).

CDR3 length equals 15 residues. Trimming removed 5 bases at V and 2 bases at J, with 12 bases between. Looked up from germline, CDR1 is SGHAT and CDR2 is FQNNGV. TCRdb re-analysed the 5' RACE reads in MiXCR, keeping a single row per CDR3 protein. This sample has a few hundred thousand distinct CDR3 sequences, with roughly 4% found just once. J is TRBJ1-4 and V is TRBV11-2, with no clear D. Here the sequenced sample was PBMCs, taken 15 days after the yellow fever booster vaccination. The source is a man aged 18-30 years who received the YFV17D yellow fever vaccine. The CDR3 coding sequence is TGTGCCAGCAGCCTCGTGGGGTGGACTAATGAAAAACTGTTTTTT. Encoded protein: CASSLVGWTNEKLFF. Looking up the rest from reference TRBV11-2 and TRBJ1-4 gives the full variable domain: EAGVAQSPRYKIIEKRQSVAFWCNPISGHATLYWYQQILGQGPKLLIQFQNNGVVDDSQLPKDRFSAERLKGVDSTLKIQPAKLEDSAVYLCASSLVGWTNEKLFFGSGTQLSVL.